Listed below are T cell receptor beta chains from one sample, sequenced in a study of blood T cell repertoires in COVID-19. The table came from immunoSEQ multiplex PCR; TCRdb's copy has only in-frame clones and leaves some out. The sample has 95,000 to 100,000 clones, around 85% seen once. Sample: peripheral blood. The receptors come from a woman between 65 and 79 years old with active or convalescent COVID-19. Each CDR3 is given with its conserved first and last residue. The order of the fields is J gene, CDR3 length, V gene, clone size, D gene, CDR3 DNA, CDR3 protein. The D gene is left open where the match is weak. Only part of the rows carry a size: once, few, many, or a class if the clone is expanded.

>TRBJ2-5|15|TRBV5-4|-|TRBD2
TGTGCCAGCAGCGCCGTAGCGGGAGGGAAAGAGACCCAGTACTTC
CASSAVAGGKETQYF
>TRBJ2-3|16|TRBV5-4|-|TRBD2
TGTGCCAGCAGCCCCGGGACTAGCGGGAGCACAGATACGCAGTATTTT
CASSPGTSGSTDTQYF
>TRBJ1-3|18|TRBV7-2|few|TRBD1
TGTGCCAGCAGCTTAGCTCTACGGAGGGGGCACTCTGGAAACACCATATATTTT
CASSLALRRGHSGNTIYF
>TRBJ2-7|19|TRBV11-3|-|TRBD2
TGTGCCAGCAGCTCCCGACGGAGCGGGAGGGGGTCGTGGGCCTACGAGCAGTACTTC
CASSSRRSGRGSWAYEQYF
>TRBJ1-6|17|TRBV5-4|-|TRBD1
TGTGCCAGCAGCTTGCCTGTTGGGGACAGGGTTAATTCACCCCTCCACTTT
CASSLPVGDRVNSPLHF
>TRBJ2-5|14|TRBV18|-|-
TGTGCCAGCTCACCAGTCCAGCCGGGAGAGACCCAGTACTTC
CASSPVQPGETQYF
>TRBJ2-1|15|TRBV11-2|-|TRBD2
TGTGCCAGCAGCTTAGTGGGACTAGCGAACAATGAGCAGTTCTTC
CASSLVGLANNEQFF
>TRBJ2-7|14|TRBV11-3|-|-
TGTGCCAGCAGCTTAGGTCGAGTCTCCTACGAGCAGTACTTC
CASSLGRVSYEQYF
>TRBJ2-1|21|TRBV27|-|TRBD2
TGTGCCAGCAGTTCCCTCAACAGCCGACTAGCGGGAGACCCTTCCTACAATGAGCAGTTCTTC
CASSSLNSRLAGDPSYNEQFF
>TRBJ2-7|15|TRBV4-1|-|-
TGCGCCAGCAGCCAAGAAGCGGTGGCAGCCTACGAGCAGTACTTC
CASSQEAVAAYEQYF
>TRBJ1-1|17|TRBV27|few|-
TGTGCCAGCAGTTTATCGAGGAGGGGAAGGGGGAACACTGAAGCTTTCTTT
CASSLSRRGRGNTEAFF
>TRBJ2-3|14|TRBV28|once|-
TGTGCCAGCGCTAAGGGACAAGACACAGATACGCAGTATTTT
CASAKGQDTDTQYF
>TRBJ2-1|14|TRBV7-2|once|-
TGTGCCAGCAGCTTAGAACAGGCCTCCAATGAGCAGTTCTTC
CASSLEQASNEQFF
>TRBJ1-2|13|TRBV11-3|-|TRBD1
TGTGCCAGCAGCAAAACAGGGGTGGGTGGCTACACCTTC
CASSKTGVGGYTF
>TRBJ2-7|14|TRBV30|-|-
TGTGCCTGGAGTGTACTAGGTCTTGGCCACGAGCAGTACTTC
CAWSVLGLGHEQYF
>TRBJ1-1|13|TRBV24-1|few|-
TGTGCCACCAGTGATTGGGAGTCATGGGGAGCTTTCTTT
CATSDWESWGAFF
>TRBJ1-1|14|TRBV5-1|many|TRBD1
TGCGCCAGCGGACAGACAGGGGGGCCCACTGAAGCTTTCTTT
CASGQTGGPTEAFF